Sequencing of this T cell receptor (beta chain) was carried out in a study of somatic mutations in cytotoxic T cells in rheumatoid arthritis. The CDR3 has 12 amino acids. Germline values: CDR1 MGHRA, CDR2 YSYEKL. The V gene lost 4 bases and the J gene lost 7 bases, with 8 bases spanning the gap. The table came from immunoSEQ multiplex PCR; TCRdb's copy has only in-frame clones and leaves some out. The repertoire holds 15,000 or so clones, roughly 82% seen once, with around 15% in the top ten. The clonotype originates from a woman aged 45 to 65 with rheumatoid arthritis. Sequencing was done on a sample of CD8+ T cells sorted from blood. This chain connects TRBV4-1 to TRBJ2-1; tentatively, D is TRBD2 (5 bases). DNA of the CDR3: TGCGCCAGCAGCCGGTGGAGGAATGAGCAGTTCTTC. It translates to CASSRWRNEQFF.